The 2 T cell receptor beta chains in this list originate from one sample, sequenced in a study of blood T cells in healthy people across ages. It was with a sample-barcoded 5' primer and a J-beta primer mix that a second PCR of about 7 to 12 cycles was run. TCRdb analysed the 5' RACE reads with MiXCR anew, one entry per CDR3 protein. This repertoire shows roughly 640,000 distinct CDR3 sequences, approximately 30% found once; its top ten account for 15% to 19%. Sample: blood. These TCRs come from a woman over 75 in good health.

CDR3 sequence reads: CASSTGTNTEAFF. The CDR3 bases are TGTGCCAGTAGTACGGGGACGAACACTGAAGCTTTCTTT. V is TRBV19 and J is TRBJ1-1; tentatively, D is TRBD1 (5 bases). V was clipped by 4 bases and J by 1 base, with 7 bases between them. Germline assignment: CDR1 LNHDA and CDR2 SQIVND (reference sequence). This CDR3 region has 13 residues.

This clonotype was picked up a small number of times. The chain uses TRBV7-3 and TRBJ2-5, with D perhaps assigned TRBD1 or TRBD2 (5 bases each). The CDR3 covers 15 residues. The V gene lost 1 base and the J gene lost 11 bases, with 20 bases spanning the gap. Per the germline V gene, CDR1 is SGHTA and CDR2 is FQGTGA. CDR3 in DNA: TGTGCCAGCAGCTTAAGTGGGGGACGAAAGGCTGAGCAGTACTTC. Its translation is CASSLSGGRKAEQYF.